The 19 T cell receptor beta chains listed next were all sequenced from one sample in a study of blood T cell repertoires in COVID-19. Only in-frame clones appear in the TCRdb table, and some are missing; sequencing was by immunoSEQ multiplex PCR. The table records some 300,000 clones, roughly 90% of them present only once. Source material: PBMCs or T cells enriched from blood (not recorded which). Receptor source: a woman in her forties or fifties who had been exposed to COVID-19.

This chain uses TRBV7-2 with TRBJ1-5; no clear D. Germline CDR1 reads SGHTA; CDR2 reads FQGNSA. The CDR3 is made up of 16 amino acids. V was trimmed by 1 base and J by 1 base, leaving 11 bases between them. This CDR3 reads CASSLDAGGSNQPQHF. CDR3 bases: TGTGCCAGCAGCTTAGATGCGGGTGGGAGCAATCAGCCCCAGCATTTT.

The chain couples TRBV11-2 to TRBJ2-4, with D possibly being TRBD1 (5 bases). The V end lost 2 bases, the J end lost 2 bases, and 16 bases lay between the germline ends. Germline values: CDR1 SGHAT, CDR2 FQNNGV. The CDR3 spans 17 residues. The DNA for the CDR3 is TGTGCCAGCAGCTTATTTCAGGGTTCCGGGTCCAAAAACATTCAGTACTTC. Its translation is CASSLFQGSGSKNIQYF.

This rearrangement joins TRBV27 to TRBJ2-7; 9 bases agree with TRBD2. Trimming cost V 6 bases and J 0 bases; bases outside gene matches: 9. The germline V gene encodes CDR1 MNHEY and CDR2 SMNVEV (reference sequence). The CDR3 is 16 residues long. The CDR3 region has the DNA TGTGCCAGCAGAACGTTGGGTAGCGGGAGCTCCTACGAGCAGTACTTC. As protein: CASRTLGSGSSYEQYF.

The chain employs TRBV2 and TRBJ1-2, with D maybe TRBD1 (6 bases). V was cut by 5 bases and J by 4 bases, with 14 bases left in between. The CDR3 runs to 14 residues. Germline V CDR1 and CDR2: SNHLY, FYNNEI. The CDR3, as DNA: TGTGCCAGCAGTTCCGCCGGACAGAGCTATGGCTACACCTTC. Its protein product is CASSSAGQSYGYTF.

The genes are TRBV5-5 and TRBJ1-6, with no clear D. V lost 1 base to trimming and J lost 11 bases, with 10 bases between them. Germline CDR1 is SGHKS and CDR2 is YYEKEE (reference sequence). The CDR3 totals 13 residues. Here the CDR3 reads CASSLLPQTPLHF. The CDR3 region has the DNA TGTGCCAGCAGCTTGTTGCCACAAACACCCCTCCACTTT.

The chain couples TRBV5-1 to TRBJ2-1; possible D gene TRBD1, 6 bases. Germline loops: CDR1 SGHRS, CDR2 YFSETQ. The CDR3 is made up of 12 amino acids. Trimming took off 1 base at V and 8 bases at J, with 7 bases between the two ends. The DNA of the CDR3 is TGCGCCAGCAGCTTGTCAGGGGATGAGCAGTTCTTC. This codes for CASSLSGDEQFF.

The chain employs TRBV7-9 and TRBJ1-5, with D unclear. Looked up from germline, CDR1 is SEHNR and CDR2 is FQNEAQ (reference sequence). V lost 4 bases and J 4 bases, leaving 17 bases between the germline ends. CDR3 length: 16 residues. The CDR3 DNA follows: TGTGCCAGCAGCTCCGCTGAGGGTACGGGAAATCAGCCCCAGCATTTT. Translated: CASSSAEGTGNQPQHF.

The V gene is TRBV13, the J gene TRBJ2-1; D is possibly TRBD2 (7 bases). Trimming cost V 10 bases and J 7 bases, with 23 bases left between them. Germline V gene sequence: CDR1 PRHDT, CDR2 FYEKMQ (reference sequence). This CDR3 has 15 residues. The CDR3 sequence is CATQGRGGTINEQFF. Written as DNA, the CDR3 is TGTGCCACCCAAGGAAGGGGGGGGACGATAAATGAGCAGTTCTTC.

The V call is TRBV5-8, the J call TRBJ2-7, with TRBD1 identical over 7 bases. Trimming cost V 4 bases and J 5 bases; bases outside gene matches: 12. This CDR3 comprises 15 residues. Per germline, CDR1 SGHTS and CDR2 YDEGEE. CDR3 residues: CASSKTRGQIHEQYF. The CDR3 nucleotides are TGTGCCAGCAGCAAAACCCGGGGACAGATACACGAGCAGTACTTC. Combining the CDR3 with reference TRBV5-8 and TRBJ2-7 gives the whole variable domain EAGVTQSPTHLIKTRGQQATLRCSPISGHTSVYWYQQALGLGLQFLLWYDEGEERNRGNFPPRFSGRQFPNYSSELNVNALELEDSALYLCASSKTRGQIHEQYFGPGTRLTVT.

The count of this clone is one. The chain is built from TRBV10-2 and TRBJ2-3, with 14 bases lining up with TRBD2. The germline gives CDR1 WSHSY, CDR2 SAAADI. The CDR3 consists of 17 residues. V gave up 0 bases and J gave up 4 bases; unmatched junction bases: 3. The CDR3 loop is CASSESRLAGGPDTQYF. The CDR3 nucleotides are TGCGCCAGCAGTGAGTCCCGACTAGCGGGGGGGCCAGATACGCAGTATTTT.

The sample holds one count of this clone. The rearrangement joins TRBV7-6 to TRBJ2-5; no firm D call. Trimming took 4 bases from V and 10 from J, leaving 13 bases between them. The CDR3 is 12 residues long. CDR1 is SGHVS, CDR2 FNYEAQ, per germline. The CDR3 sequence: CASSSVVGDQYF. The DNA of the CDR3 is TGTGCCAGCAGCTCAGTGGTCGGAGACCAGTACTTC.

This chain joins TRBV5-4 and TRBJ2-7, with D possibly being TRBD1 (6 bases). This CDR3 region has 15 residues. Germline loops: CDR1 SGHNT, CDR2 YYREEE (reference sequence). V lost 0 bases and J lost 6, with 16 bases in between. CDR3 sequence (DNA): TGTGCCAGCAGCTTGGAACAAAGGGGGTCTATCGAGCAGTACTTC. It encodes CASSLEQRGSIEQYF.

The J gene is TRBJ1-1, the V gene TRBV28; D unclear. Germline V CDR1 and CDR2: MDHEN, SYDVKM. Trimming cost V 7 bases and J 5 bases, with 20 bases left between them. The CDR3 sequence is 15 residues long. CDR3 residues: CASNSLYVGWTEAFF. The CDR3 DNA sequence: TGTGCCAGCAACAGTTTATATGTGGGTTGGACTGAAGCTTTCTTT. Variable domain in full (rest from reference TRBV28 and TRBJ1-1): DVKVTQSSRYLVKRTGEKVFLECVQDMDHENMFWYRQDPGLGLRLIYFSYDVKMKEKGDIPEGYSVSREKKERFSLILESASTNQTSMYLCASNSLYVGWTEAFFGQGTRLTVV.

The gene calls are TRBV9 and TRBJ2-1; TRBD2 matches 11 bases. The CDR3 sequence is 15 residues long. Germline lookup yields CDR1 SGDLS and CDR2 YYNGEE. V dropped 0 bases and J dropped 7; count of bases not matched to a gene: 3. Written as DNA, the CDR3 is TGTGCCAGCAGCGTAGGATCTAGCGGGGGGAATGAGCAGTTCTTC. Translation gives CASSVGSSGGNEQFF.

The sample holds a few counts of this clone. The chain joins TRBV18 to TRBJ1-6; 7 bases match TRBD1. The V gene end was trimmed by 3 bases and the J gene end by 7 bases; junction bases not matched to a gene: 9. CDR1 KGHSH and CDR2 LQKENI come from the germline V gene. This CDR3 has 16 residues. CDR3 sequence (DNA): TGTGCCAGCTCACCGTTGAGGACAGGCTTAAATTCACCCCTCCACTTT. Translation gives CASSPLRTGLNSPLHF.

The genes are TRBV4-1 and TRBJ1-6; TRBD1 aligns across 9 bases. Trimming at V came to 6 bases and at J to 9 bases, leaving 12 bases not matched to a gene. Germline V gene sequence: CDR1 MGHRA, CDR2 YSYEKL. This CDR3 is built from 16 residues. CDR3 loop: CASRDRDRVFISPLHF. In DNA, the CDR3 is TGCGCCAGCAGGGACCGGGACAGGGTGTTTATTTCACCCCTCCACTTT.

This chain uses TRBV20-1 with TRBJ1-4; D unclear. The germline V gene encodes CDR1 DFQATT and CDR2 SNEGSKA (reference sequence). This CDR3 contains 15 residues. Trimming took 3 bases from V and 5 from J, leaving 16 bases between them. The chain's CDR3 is CSASLRERPNEKLFF. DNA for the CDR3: TGCAGTGCTAGTTTACGGGAACGGCCGAATGAAAAACTGTTTTTT.

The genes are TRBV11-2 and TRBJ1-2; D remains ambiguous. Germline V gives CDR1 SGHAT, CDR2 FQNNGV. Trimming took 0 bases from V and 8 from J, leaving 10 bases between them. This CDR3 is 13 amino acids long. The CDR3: CASSLDLRGGYTF. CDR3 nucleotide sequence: TGTGCCAGCAGCTTAGATTTGCGGGGAGGCTACACCTTC.

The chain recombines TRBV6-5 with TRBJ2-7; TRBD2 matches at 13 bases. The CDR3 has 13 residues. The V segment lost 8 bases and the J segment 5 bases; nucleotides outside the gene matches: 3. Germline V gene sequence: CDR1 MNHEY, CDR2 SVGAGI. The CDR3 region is CASRLAGGNEQYF. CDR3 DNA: TGTGCCAGCCGACTAGCGGGGGGCAACGAGCAGTACTTC.